The text below deals with one T cell receptor (beta chain). The CDR3 consists of 14 residues. Germline V CDR1 and CDR2: SGHDT, YYEEEE. V lost 5 bases and J lost 4; bases outside the gene matches: 7. Living in about 25 US areas, the participants were between roughly 18 and 89 years of age. Methods used by the authors: Reference gene primer amplification in the assay estimated nucleated cell counts. The assay was immunoSEQ multiplex PCR, and TCRdb's table has in-frame clones only and misses some. V and J calls and clone size come straight from that table; D and trimming were deduced from the DNA. Among some 240,000 clones listed, about 86% were seen once. This specimen belongs to a study of blood T cell repertoires in COVID-19. Across the study: PBMCs, B-cell-depleted T cells, or T cells provided the cDNA or gDNA that made up the material.

The chain combines TRBV5-6 with TRBJ1-1; 8 bases match TRBD1. The TCR sequence derives from a man in his thirties or forties with acute COVID-19. Material for sequencing was PBMCs or T cells enriched from blood (not recorded which). CDR3 nucleotides: TGTGCCAGCAGTCGATCAGGGGGCCGCACTGAAGCTTTCTTT. Amino acid sequence: CASSRSGGRTEAFF.